This T cell receptor (beta chain) was documented in a study of shared clonotypes between healthy human individuals. Study as a whole: A donor's plate count was three for CD4 naive and three for CD4 memory; CD8 naive had two and CD8 memory one.

The authors divided CD4+ cells into CD45RA+ naive and CD45RA-negative memory subsets. Study-level findings and limits: The study drew on few donors, limiting represented genetic and exposure-history diversity.

The CDR3 contains 15 residues. Germline V CDR1 and CDR2: SGHRS, YFSETQ. The V and J ends lost 3 bases and 0 bases respectively, with 11 bases between them. Data came from immunoSEQ multiplex PCR; TCRdb stores just in-frame clones and leaves some out. Of about 1 million clones detected, about 75% appear once; the ten largest clones hold roughly 1.5%. For this clone: The antigen is not known.

V gene TRBV5-1 combines with J gene TRBJ2-3, with unresolved D. The TCR was taken from a man younger than 30 in good health. The material sequenced was memory CD4+ T cells sorted from blood. The sample's subset: CD45RA-negative fraction. This CDR3 is CASSWGSLSTDTQYF. CDR3 coding DNA: TGCGCCAGCAGCTGGGGATCACTCAGCACAGATACGCAGTATTTT.